This T cell receptor beta chain derives from a study of shared T cell receptors in the human thymus. This table comes from immunoSEQ multiplex PCR, and its TCRdb copy is limited to in-frame clones, with some not included. The table lists more than 550,000 clones, 70% to 90% of them singletons. Unmatched junction bases numbered 5, after V lost 3 bases and J lost 6 bases. Germline V lookup: CDR1 MGHRA, CDR2 YSYEKL. This CDR3 is built from 14 residues. Separately, the same data were catalogued under a study of human thymus T cells. That work states: Thymus was obtained from resections taken during corrective heart surgery. V and J gene usage appeared biased in thymic and blood repertoires. Unrelated individuals reportedly shared highly overlapping thymic TCR repertoires.

The chain carries TRBV4-1 and TRBJ1-2; TRBD1 matches at 9 bases. This receptor was identified in a girl less than two years old with a congenital heart defect. Input material: thymocytes. The CDR3 loop reads CASSHDGTGNGYTF. The CDR3 region has the DNA TGCGCCAGCAGCCATGACGGGACAGGGAATGGCTACACCTTC.